This is a list of T cell receptor beta chains from one sample in a study of T cell changes during pregnancy in multiple sclerosis. The protocol was immunoSEQ multiplex PCR, while the TCRdb copy is restricted to in-frame clones and leaves out a portion. The data show more than 50,000 clones, 75% to 95% seen once. The sequencing used peripheral blood, collected before pregnancy. The receptors were gathered from a female donor with multiple sclerosis, enrolled in a pregnancy study. Both conserved end residues are part of each CDR3. D genes are given only for firm matches. Rows give clone size only sometimes, using once, few, many, or a class for an expanded clone.

. TRBJ2-5 TRBV7-9 TRBD1 CASSSTGSETQYF TGTGCCAGCAGCTCGACAGGGTCAGAGACCCAGTACTTC
. TRBJ2-7 TRBV9 TRBD1 CASSAAAGGWYEQYF TGTGCCAGCAGCGCCGCGGCAGGGGGCTGGTACGAGCAGTACTTC
. TRBJ2-5 TRBV5-4 TRBD2 CASSLGPSSGGAWETQYF TGTGCCAGCAGCTTGGGTCCATCTAGCGGGGGGGCCTGGGAGACCCAGTACTTC
. TRBJ2-6 TRBV18 . CASSPEGIRANVLTF TGTGCCAGCTCCCCTGAGGGAATCCGGGCCAACGTCCTGACTTTC
. TRBJ1-1 TRBV18 . CASSLLSKQGEAFF TGTGCCAGCTCACTCCTTTCAAAACAGGGTGAAGCTTTCTTT
. TRBJ2-7 TRBV2 . CASSGQNLYEQYF TGTGCCAGCAGTGGTCAGAACCTCTACGAGCAGTACTTC
. TRBJ1-2 TRBV5-6 TRBD1 CASSETGTGGGYTF TGTGCCAGCAGCGAGACCGGGACAGGGGGCGGCTACACCTTC
. TRBJ1-3 TRBV6-1 TRBD1 CASSRGQGNTIYF TGTGCCAGCAGCAGGGGGCAAGGAAACACCATATATTTT
. TRBJ1-1 TRBV2 . CASRGQTNTEAFF TGTGCCAGCAGGGGGCAGACGAACACTGAAGCTTTCTTT
. TRBJ2-7 TRBV10-3 . CAISVQGKRSGSYEQYF TGTGCCATCAGTGTGCAGGGTAAAAGGTCGGGCTCCTACGAGCAGTACTTC
. TRBJ2-2 TRBV6-6 . CASSYAGYAGELFF TGTGCCAGCAGTTACGCGGGGTATGCCGGGGAGCTGTTTTTT
. TRBJ2-5 TRBV6-5 TRBD1 CASSSGQVGETQYF TGTGCCAGCAGTTCGGGACAGGTCGGAGAGACCCAGTACTTC
. TRBJ1-5 TRBV1 . CTSSHCGDRGDQPQHF TGCACCAGCAGCCATTGTGGGGACAGGGGGGATCAGCCCCAGCATTTT
. TRBJ1-5 TRBV5-5 . CASSSADSQNQPQHF TGTGCCAGCAGCTCGGCGGACAGTCAGAATCAGCCCCAGCATTTT
. TRBJ2-3 TRBV6-5 . CASSLIPRGTTDTQYF TGTGCCAGCAGTTTGATTCCCCGGGGAACCACAGATACGCAGTATTTT
once TRBJ1-5 TRBV18 . CASSQEQVRNQPQHF TGTGCCAGCTCACAAGAACAGGTACGCAATCAGCCCCAGCATTTT
. TRBJ2-7 TRBV2 TRBD2 CASSERASGAGEQYF TGTGCCAGCAGTGAACGGGCTAGCGGGGCGGGGGAGCAGTACTTC
. TRBJ2-5 TRBV7-2 . CASSLTSGETQYF TGTGCCAGCAGCTTAACATCAGGGGAGACCCAGTACTTC
. TRBJ1-1 TRBV18 TRBD1 CASSTGQGTEAFF TGTGCCAGCTCCACGGGACAGGGTACTGAAGCTTTCTTT
. TRBJ2-5 TRBV18 TRBD2 CASSPERGASETQYF TGTGCCAGCTCACCAGAGCGGGGGGCCTCAGAGACCCAGTACTTC
. TRBJ2-1 TRBV18 TRBD2 CASSPSLAGGTNEQFF TGTGCCAGCTCACCATCGCTAGCGGGGGGCACCAATGAGCAGTTCTTC
. TRBJ1-5 TRBV10-3 . CAISDAGEGRQPQHF TGTGCCATCAGTGACGCAGGGGAGGGAAGACAGCCCCAGCATTTT
. TRBJ1-5 TRBV6-6 . CASSQGRDQPQHF TGTGCCAGCAGTCAGGGAAGAGATCAGCCCCAGCATTTT
. TRBJ2-5 TRBV4-3 TRBD1 CASSQKTGDQETQYF TGCGCCAGCAGCCAAAAAACAGGGGACCAAGAGACCCAGTACTTC
. TRBJ2-3 TRBV7-9 . CASSPQEQYF TGTGCCAGCAGCCCTCAGGAGCAGTATTTT
few TRBJ2-3 TRBV30 . CAWSVAGRGDTQYF TGTGCCTGGAGTGTAGCGGGGAGGGGGGATACGCAGTATTTT
. TRBJ1-5 TRBV2 . CASSEDRGNQPQHF TGTGCCAGCAGTGAAGACAGGGGCAATCAGCCCCAGCATTTT
. TRBJ1-2 TRBV18 TRBD1 CASSVNRDRSTTNYGYTF TGTGCCAGCTCAGTCAATCGGGACAGGTCCACCACTAACTATGGCTACACCTTC
. TRBJ2-1 TRBV15 . CATSRSPLSEQFF TGTGCCACCAGCAGAAGCCCCCTCTCCGAGCAGTTCTTC
. TRBJ2-7 TRBV2 TRBD2 CASRGDTFSGPPYEQYF TGTGCCAGCAGGGGCGACACCTTTAGCGGGCCTCCCTACGAGCAGTACTTC
. TRBJ2-5 TRBV19 . CASSQSWETQYF TGTGCCAGTAGTCAGTCGTGGGAGACCCAGTACTTC
. TRBJ2-7 TRBV10-3 TRBD1 CAISGGQGVYEQYF TGTGCCATCAGTGGGGGACAGGGGGTCTACGAGCAGTACTTC
once TRBJ2-5 TRBV6-5 TRBD1 CASSYSGQGIFGTQYF TGTGCCAGCAGTTATAGCGGACAGGGGATTTTTGGGACCCAGTACTTC
. TRBJ1-3 TRBV4-3 TRBD1 CASSQDDRGSGNTIYF TGCGCCAGCAGCCAAGATGACAGGGGATCTGGAAACACCATATATTTT
. TRBJ1-2 TRBV5-1 . CASSKQGAGGYTF TGCGCCAGCAGCAAACAGGGTGCGGGTGGCTACACCTTC
. TRBJ2-6 TRBV6-5 . CASSYSQSSGANVLTF TGTGCCAGCAGTTACTCACAGTCCTCTGGGGCCAACGTCCTGACTTTC
. TRBJ2-5 TRBV9 . CASSVGNPRVETQYF TGTGCCAGCAGCGTAGGTAATCCCAGGGTTGAGACCCAGTACTTC
. TRBJ1-4 TRBV30 TRBD1 CAWSGQGGANEKLFF TGTGCCTGGAGTGGACAGGGGGGGGCTAATGAAAAACTGTTTTTT
. TRBJ2-2 TRBV7-6 . CASSSFAVFDLNTGELFF TGTGCCAGCAGCTCTTTCGCGGTCTTTGATCTTAACACCGGGGAGCTGTTTTTT
. TRBJ2-1 TRBV30 TRBD2 CAWSASGYNEQFF TGTGCCTGGAGTGCTAGCGGATACAATGAGCAGTTCTTC
. TRBJ1-2 TRBV19 . CASRQGYGYTF TGTGCCAGTCGGCAGGGGTATGGCTACACCTTC
. TRBJ1-5 TRBV11-2 . CASSLDSTEADQPQHF TGTGCCAGCAGCTTAGATTCGACAGAGGCAGATCAGCCCCAGCATTTT
once TRBJ2-2 TRBV5-4 TRBD1 CASSSAGDRVTGELFF TGTGCCAGCAGCTCAGCAGGGGACAGGGTCACCGGGGAGCTGTTTTTT
. TRBJ2-6 TRBV15 . CATSRVGTRSLSGANVLTF TGTGCCACCAGCAGAGTGGGTACTAGGAGCCTCTCTGGGGCCAACGTCCTGACTTTC
. TRBJ1-1 TRBV6-6 . CASSRQNMNTEAFF TGTGCCAGCAGTCGACAGAATATGAACACTGAAGCTTTCTTT
. TRBJ2-2 TRBV6-4 TRBD2 CASSNSGENTGELFF TGTGCCAGCAGCAACAGCGGGGAGAACACCGGGGAGCTGTTTTTT
. TRBJ2-3 TRBV5-1 TRBD2 CASSSTSGGADTQYF TGCGCCAGCAGCTCGACTAGCGGGGGGGCAGATACGCAGTATTTT
. TRBJ1-3 TRBV4-1 . CASSHPGGGSGNTIYF TGCGCCAGCAGCCACCCCGGGGGGGGGTCTGGAAACACCATATATTTT
. TRBJ2-7 TRBV5-6 . CASSQGYEQYF TGTGCCAGCAGCCAGGGTTACGAGCAGTACTTC
. TRBJ1-2 TRBV29-1 TRBD1 CSVHRGLDYGYTF TGCAGCGTTCACAGGGGGCTAGACTATGGCTACACCTTC
. TRBJ1-4 TRBV5-5 TRBD1 CASRNRGRVDEKLFF TGTGCCAGCAGGAACAGGGGGCGCGTAGATGAAAAACTGTTTTTT
. TRBJ2-1 TRBV7-3 . CASSLFEPVRNEQFF TGTGCCAGCAGCTTATTCGAACCGGTGAGGAATGAGCAGTTCTTC
. TRBJ1-4 TRBV18 TRBD1 CASSRTGTDEKLFF TGTGCCAGCTCACGGACAGGGACTGATGAAAAACTGTTTTTT
. TRBJ2-4 TRBV5-6 . CASSPPFDQLAKNIQYF TGTGCCAGCAGCCCCCCGTTTGATCAGTTAGCCAAAAACATTCAGTACTTC
. TRBJ1-1 TRBV7-9 . CASSLGGGVLVAFF TGTGCCAGCAGCTTAGGGGGCGGCGTGCTGGTAGCTTTCTTT
once TRBJ2-7 TRBV7-9 . CASSLYYEQYF TGTGCCAGCAGTCTTTATTACGAGCAGTACTTC
. TRBJ2-5 TRBV7-9 TRBD2 CASSLGLASETQYF TGTGCCAGCAGCTTGGGACTAGCATCCGAGACCCAGTACTTC